This T cell receptor beta chain was recovered during a study of blood T cell repertoires in COVID-19 (dated by TCRdb to the early 2020s). Regarding the complete study: Samples from collaborators originated in the United States, Italy and Spain and spanned both the acute and convalescent phases of COVID-19. Sample metadata almost always included a de-identified subject ID, COVID-19 status, age in years and sex. The samples were drawn from the first 160 participants of the ongoing ImmuneRACE study and from 950 to 1,500 subjects provided by 6 global collaborators. The material from the prospective study consisted of cDNA or gDNA derived from T cells, B-cell-depleted T cells, or PBMCs. Subjects who had been exposed to COVID-19, were actively infected with it, or had recovered from it provided the deeply sampled blood TCRbeta repertoires that made up the dataset. A freely available public database, intended as a resource for researchers studying the immune response to SARS-CoV-2, is where the repertoires were released. HLA class I and class II types, where available, came from metadata supplied by the sample provider rather than from assay-based typing.

Participants in the prospective study were enrolled through a virtual design, were aged roughly 18 to 90 years, and lived in some 24 United States geographic areas. In the prospective study, participants were assigned to cohorts based on the clinical history participants reported in a screening survey and a study questionnaire. ImmuneRACE Cohort 3 recovered participants were defined by two consecutive negative NP/OP PCR tests, healthcare professional clearance, or symptom resolution. In the prospective study, whole blood, serum and a nasopharyngeal or oropharyngeal swab were collected from each participant by mobile phlebotomists. Over a 2-month period, participants in the prospective study had the option of providing additional blood draws and questionnaires. Before DNA extraction, prospective study blood samples were shipped either frozen or at room temperature. TCRbeta CDR3 regions were amplified from genomic DNA using the immunoSEQ Assay, a bias-controlled multiplex PCR. The original pipeline was this. Within the assay, amplification of reference gene primers was used to estimate how many nucleated cells each sample contained. To quantify the absolute abundance of each unique TCRbeta CDR3 rearrangement, sequence reads were collapsed and filtered. Productive Simpson clonality was computed per sample as the square root of Simpson's diversity index over productive rearrangements. TCRdb re-hosts the immuneACCESS table, in-frame sequences only. Its copies lack some clones; in the studies checked, an unresolved V gene accounts for under half of them, and the cause for the rest is not known. The V and J calls and clone size were taken over from that table, and D and trimming were inferred from the DNA. Across this sample there are over 150,000 clones, with 75% to 90% seen only once. The ten largest clones add up to 6.2% of the sample.

Here is what the overall study found, with its caveats: Clinical and demographic metadata were provided uncurated, with the amount varying by source and participant.

Concerning this clone itself: Its antigen has not been determined. Qualities for individual bases were not recorded, and no much larger clone is one base off.

The germline V gene gives CDR1 as LGHNA and CDR2 as YNFKEQ. The CDR3 goes from the cysteine to the phenylalanine over 13 residues. Only the CDR3 portion is preserved as DNA: 39 bases, with reading frame beginning at the first base. V loses 1 base of germline sequence and J loses 7 bases, and the interval between the two ends is 8 bases. The sample taken for sequencing was PBMCs or T cells enriched from blood (not recorded which). This sequence originates from a man in his forties who had recovered from COVID-19. Here the chain combines TRBV4-2 and TRBJ1-5; TRBD1 might be the D gene, on 5 matching bases. CDR3 reads: CASSQGGAQPQHF. The DNA sequence follows: TGTGCCAGCAGCCAAGGGGGCGCGCAGCCCCAGCATTTT.